Presented here are 26 T cell receptor beta chains from one specimen sequenced in a study of blood T cell repertoires in COVID-19 (dated by TCRdb to 2020 to 2022). The library was obtained by the immunoSEQ multiplex PCR assay. The table comes from immuneACCESS by way of TCRdb, which keeps in-frame sequences with V and J called. Part of the clones is missing from these tables; in studies checked, under half for an unresolved V gene and the rest for unknown reasons. The sample table records 200,000 to 250,000 clones; about 84% of these occur just once. In total, the top ten clones hold 12% of the sample. Source material: peripheral blood. The source is a man aged 80 or over with acute or convalescent COVID-19.

V gene TRBV5-8 combines with J gene TRBJ1-2; 10 bases are a match to TRBD1. Germline V CDR1 and CDR2: SGHTS, YDEGEE. Trimming cost V 0 bases and J 14 bases; bases outside gene matches: 10. The CDR3 is 14 amino acids. CDR3 protein: CASSLELGQGIVTF. The CDR3 region has the DNA TGTGCCAGCAGCTTGGAATTGGGACAGGGGATCGTTACCTTC. Full variable domain (outside the CDR3, taken from reference TRBV5-8 and TRBJ1-2): EAGVTQSPTHLIKTRGQQATLRCSPISGHTSVYWYQQALGLGLQFLLWYDEGEERNRGNFPPRFSGRQFPNYSSELNVNALELEDSALYLCASSLELGQGIVTFGSGTRLTVV.

The chain couples TRBV9 to TRBJ1-1; the D is unclear. Per germline, CDR1 SGDLS and CDR2 YYNGEE. The ends were cut back, 2 bases at V and 1 base at J, with 9 bases in the middle. The CDR3 totals 14 residues. In nucleotides, the CDR3 is TGTGCCAGCAGCGTCCCTACCGCGAACACTGAAGCTTTCTTT. It yields the protein CASSVPTANTEAFF.

The chain is built from TRBV3-1 (or the pseudogene TRBV3-2) and TRBJ2-1; D unclear. This CDR3 has 16 amino acids. The V gene lost 1 base and the J gene lost 0 bases, with 10 bases spanning the gap. The germline gives CDR1 LGHDT, CDR2 YNNKEL (reference sequence). CDR3 sequence reads: CASSQARSISYNEQFF. The CDR3 region has the DNA TGTGCCAGCAGCCAAGCCCGGAGTATCTCCTACAATGAGCAGTTCTTC.

This clone was seen just once. The chain joins TRBV10-3 to TRBJ1-5; 7 bases align to TRBD1. After removal of 9 bases from V and 4 bases from J, the junction contained 12 bases not matched to a gene. This CDR3 is 15 amino acids long. The germline V gene has CDR1 ENHRY and CDR2 SYGVKD. The DNA of the CDR3 is TGTGCCATTCCTCGGGACAGTATATCTAATCAGCCCCAGCATTTT. It is translated as CAIPRDSISNQPQHF.

This chain joins TRBV6-5 and TRBJ2-7; 8 bases match TRBD1. Trimming removed 5 bases from V and 3 bases from J; junction bases left unmatched: 9. Germline values: CDR1 MNHEY, CDR2 SVGAGI. CDR3 length equals 15 residues. CDR3 sequence reads: CASSPSGTGGYEQYF. CDR3 coding DNA: TGTGCCAGCAGTCCATCCGGGACAGGCGGCTACGAGCAGTACTTC.

This clone was seen only a few times. The chain links TRBV10-3 to TRBJ1-5; 8 positions agree with TRBD1. Per germline, CDR1 ENHRY and CDR2 SYGVKD. The CDR3 is 18 amino acids. V trimming: 0 bases; J trimming: 2 bases; junction bases outside the gene matches: 9. The CDR3 DNA is TGTGCCATCAGTGAGTCCGGACAGGGTAGAGGGGGCAATCAGCCCCAGCATTTT. It translates to CAISESGQGRGGNQPQHF.

Here the CDR3 reads CASSSKTGIGKNIQYF. DNA for the CDR3: TGCGCCAGCAGCTCCAAGACAGGGATCGGCAAAAACATTCAGTACTTC. The chain employs TRBV5-1 and TRBJ2-4; 7 positions agree with TRBD1. CDR3 length: 16 amino acids. Germline assignment: CDR1 SGHRS and CDR2 YFSETQ. The V and J ends lost 3 bases and 3 bases, in that order; junction bases with no gene match: 9.

The chain recombines TRBV6-5 with TRBJ1-3; a possible D gene is TRBD1 (6 bases). V was cut by 2 bases and J by 4 bases, with 12 bases left in between. This CDR3 is 15 amino acids long. Germline loops: CDR1 MNHEY, CDR2 SVGAGI. In DNA form, the CDR3 reads TGTGCCAGCAGTTACGCAGGGGACGGGGGAAACACCATATATTTT. Translating gives CASSYAGDGGNTIYF.

The chain is built from TRBV6-1 and TRBJ2-7, with unresolved D. The CDR3 length is 15 residues. Trimming left V 0 bases short and J 1 base short, with 10 bases between. From germline, CDR1 is MNHNS and CDR2 SASEGT. CDR3 sequence reads: CASSEAAGRSYEQYF. The CDR3 DNA is TGTGCCAGCAGTGAAGCGGCAGGCCGGTCCTACGAGCAGTACTTC.

The chain links TRBV6-2 or TRBV6-3 to TRBJ1-1; a possible D gene is TRBD1 (5 bases). V was shortened by 4 bases and J by 3 bases, with 18 bases between the two germline ends. The CDR3 loop spans 16 amino acids. CDR1 is MNHEY and CDR2 is SVGEGT in the germline V gene. The CDR3 bases are TGTGCCAGCAGTTTTCCCACGCTGGGGGGTGACACTGAAGCTTTCTTT. Its protein is CASSFPTLGGDTEAFF.

This rearrangement joins TRBV7-6 to TRBJ2-1; 8 nucleotides line up with TRBD2. The CDR3 sequence is 16 residues long. CDR1 and CDR2 from the germline V gene are SGHVS and FNYEAQ. V was clipped by 5 bases and J by 0 bases; unmatched bases: 6. CDR3 loop: CASSPTSASSYNEQFF. DNA for the CDR3: TGTGCCAGCAGCCCGACTAGCGCTAGCTCCTACAATGAGCAGTTCTTC.

This rearrangement joins TRBV18 to TRBJ1-4; tentative D call: TRBD1 (6 bases). V was pared by 4 bases and J by 2 bases, with 11 bases between. Germline values: CDR1 KGHSH, CDR2 LQKENI. The CDR3 runs 15 residues. The CDR3 nucleotides are TGTGCCAGCTCACAACAGGGTATTACTAATGAAAAACTGTTTTTT. Translation gives CASSQQGITNEKLFF.

The V call is TRBV5-1, the J call TRBJ1-6; D perhaps matches TRBD1 (5 bases). The V gene's germline CDR1 is SGHRS and CDR2 YFSETQ. Trimming stripped 0 bases from V and 7 bases from J, with 8 bases between. CDR3 length: 14 amino acids. CDR3 sequence reads: CASSLGGGNSPLHF. The CDR3 DNA follows: TGCGCCAGCAGCTTGGGCGGGGGGAATTCACCCCTCCACTTT.

As to this clone: Other DNA sequences from this sample encode an identical CDR3 as well. J is TRBJ1-1 and V is TRBV18, with a possible D match to TRBD1 (5 bases). The V and J ends lost 3 bases and 4 bases respectively, with 6 bases between them. Germline V CDR1 and CDR2: KGHSH, LQKENI. The CDR3 consists of 12 residues. Here the CDR3 reads CASSPRVTEAFF. Here the CDR3 DNA reads TGTGCCAGCTCACCCAGGGTCACTGAAGCTTTCTTT.

This chain links TRBV19 with TRBJ2-2; 8 bases map to TRBD2. Germline CDR1 LNHDA, CDR2 SQIVND (reference sequence). The CDR3 is 15 amino acids. The V gene end was trimmed by 7 bases and the J gene end by 6 bases; junction bases not matched to a gene: 10. The CDR3: CASKPAGAWAGELFF. The CDR3 region has the DNA TGTGCCAGTAAACCAGCGGGAGCCTGGGCCGGGGAGCTGTTTTTT.

The V and J genes are TRBV5-1 and TRBJ2-7; TRBD1 matches at 8 bases. V lost 4 bases, J lost 2 bases, and 5 bases stayed unmatched. This CDR3 contains 14 residues. CDR1 is SGHRS, CDR2 YFSETQ, per germline. The CDR3 DNA is TGCGCCAGCAGCCATGGACAGGGCCCCTACGAGCAGTACTTC. Translating gives CASSHGQGPYEQYF.

This clone has a single count. The chain carries TRBV7-2 and TRBJ2-1; 8 bases fit TRBD1. Trimming at V came to 5 bases and at J to 5 bases, leaving 5 bases not matched to a gene. The CDR3 totals 14 residues. CDR1 is SGHTA, CDR2 FQGNSA, per germline. In DNA, the CDR3 is TGTGCCAGCAGCCCAGGGGGCTCTAACAATGAGCAGTTCTTC. Its translation: CASSPGGSNNEQFF.

The chain couples TRBV3-1 (or the pseudogene TRBV3-2) to TRBJ2-3; D may be TRBD1 (6 bases). Germline V CDR1 and CDR2: LGHDT, YNNKEL (reference sequence). CDR3 length: 15 amino acids. Trimming left V 1 base short and J 2 bases short, with 10 bases between. The CDR3 protein is CASSQGVGATDTQYF. The DNA of the CDR3 is TGTGCCAGCAGCCAAGGGGTGGGGGCCACAGATACGCAGTATTTT.

This chain connects TRBV2 to TRBJ1-6, with 10 nucleotides matching TRBD1. CDR3 size: 15 residues. J gave up 12 bases and V 7 bases, and 12 bases lay outside the gene matches. Germline V CDR1 and CDR2: SNHLY, FYNNEI. CDR3 bases: TGTGCCAGCACTCTGAAGGGGACAGGGGCTGGACCCCTCCACTTT. Protein sequence: CASTLKGTGAGPLHF.

The V gene is TRBV28, the J gene TRBJ1-1, with TRBD1 as a possible D gene (6 bases). The V gene's germline CDR1 is MDHEN and CDR2 SYDVKM. Deletions cut 5 bases from V and 8 bases from J, with 18 bases between. CDR3 length: 14 residues. The CDR3 DNA reads as TGTGCCAGCAGTCTCCTCAGGGGTATGAGAGAAGCTTTCTTT. It is translated as CASSLLRGMREAFF.

This chain joins TRBV11-3 and TRBJ2-7; D not certain. The germline V gene encodes CDR1 SGHNT and CDR2 YENEEA. The germline V and J ends were trimmed by 4 bases and 3 bases, with 10 bases remaining between them. This CDR3 region has 13 residues. The DNA for the CDR3 is TGTGCCAGCAGCTCGAATAACGGCTACGAGCAGTACTTC. This sequence encodes CASSSNNGYEQYF.

The chain links TRBV19 to TRBJ1-3; unclear D gene. Trimming shortened V by 5 bases and J by 0 bases, and 5 bases separated the two germline ends. This CDR3 comprises 13 residues. Germline values: CDR1 LNHDA, CDR2 SQIVND (reference sequence). CDR3 DNA sequence: TGTGCCAGTAGTGAGCGCTCTGGAAACACCATATATTTT. The encoded protein is CASSERSGNTIYF.

J is TRBJ2-5 and V is TRBV27; TRBD2 might be the D (7 bases). The germline V gene has CDR1 MNHEY and CDR2 SMNVEV (reference sequence). The V gene lost 5 bases and the J gene lost 3 bases, with 19 bases spanning the gap. The CDR3 length is 16 residues. CDR3 bases: TGTGCCAGCAGTACCTGGGAAGGGGGAGGGAAAGAGACCCAGTACTTC. The encoded protein is CASSTWEGGGKETQYF.

This rearrangement joins TRBV18 to TRBJ2-2; 8 bases match TRBD1. The J segment lost 0 bases and the V segment lost 5 bases, leaving 2 bases of the junction unmatched. CDR1 KGHSH and CDR2 LQKENI come from the germline V gene. The CDR3 length is 15 residues. CDR3 bases: TGTGCCAGCTCAGAGGGACAGGCGAACACCGGGGAGCTGTTTTTT. It encodes CASSEGQANTGELFF.

V and J are TRBV27 and TRBJ2-7; 7 positions match TRBD1. The J call may be wrong; the DNA end is better matched by TRBJ2-1. The germline gives CDR1 MNHEY, CDR2 SMNVEV (reference sequence). CDR3 length equals 14 residues. DNA for the CDR3: TGTGCCAGCAGGATAAGGGACAGCCACAATGAGCAGTTCTTC. Encoded protein: CASRIRDSHNEQFF.

This rearrangement joins TRBV3-1 (or the pseudogene TRBV3-2) to TRBJ2-7; TRBD2 agrees at 12 bases. This CDR3 is 14 amino acids long. Germline V gene data show CDR1 as LGHDT and CDR2 as YNNKEL (reference sequence). The J segment lost 5 bases and the V segment lost 3 bases, leaving 2 bases of the junction unmatched. This CDR3 reads CASSQTSGRHEQYF. The CDR3 DNA reads TGTGCCAGCAGCCAGACTAGCGGGAGACACGAGCAGTACTTC.